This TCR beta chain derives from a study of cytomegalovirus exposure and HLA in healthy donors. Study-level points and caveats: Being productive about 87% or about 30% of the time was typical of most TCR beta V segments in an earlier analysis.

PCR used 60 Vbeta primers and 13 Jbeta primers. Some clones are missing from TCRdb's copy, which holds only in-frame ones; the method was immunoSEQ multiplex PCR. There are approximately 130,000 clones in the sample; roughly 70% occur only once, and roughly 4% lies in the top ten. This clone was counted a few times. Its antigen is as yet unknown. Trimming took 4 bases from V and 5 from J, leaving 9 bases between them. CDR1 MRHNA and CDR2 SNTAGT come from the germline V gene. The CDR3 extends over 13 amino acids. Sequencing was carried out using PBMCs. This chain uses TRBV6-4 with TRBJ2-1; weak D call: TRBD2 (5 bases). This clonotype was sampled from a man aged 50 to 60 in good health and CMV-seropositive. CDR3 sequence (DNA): TGTGCCAGCAGTGCGGACTCTCACAATGAGCAGTTCTTC. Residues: CASSADSHNEQFF.